This T cell receptor beta chain appears in the sequencing data of a study of CD8+ T cells in alopecia areata. Points from the study as a whole: In lesional scalp, particularly from alopecia totalis/universalis, clonality was higher than in normal scalp.

cDNA prepared by RNA extraction and subsequent reverse transcription served as the template for sequencing. TCRdb keeps only in-frame clones here, not all; method: immunoSEQ multiplex PCR. The sample yields hundreds of thousands of clones, more than 45% seen once. In its sample, this clone was seen a few times. Its antigen remains unknown. V dropped 6 bases and J dropped 2 bases, with 22 bases sitting between them. Germline CDR1 SQVTM, CDR2 ANQGSEA. This CDR3 is built from 16 residues. This clonotype was obtained from a human donor with alopecia areata. The genes are TRBV29-1 and TRBJ2-5, with D perhaps matching TRBD2 (5 bases). The sample here was CD4+ T cells sorted from blood, taken at week 0. The CDR3 DNA reads as TGCAGCGTCTTCCCATTACCTCGGGGATTTCAAGAGACCCAGTACTTC. Amino acids: CSVFPLPRGFQETQYF.